Described below is a single TCR beta chain sequence and its context. Germline V gene lookup returns CDR1 MNHEY and CDR2 SMNVEV (reference sequence). Trimming shortened V by 0 bases and J by 1 base, and 10 bases separated the two germline ends. CDR3 length equals 16 residues. Profiled with immunoSEQ multiplex PCR; TCRdb holds only in-frame clones, not every one. The sample includes thousands of clones, about four fifths of them seen just once. This sample was taken from a study of T cells in tumors and immune-related adverse events. The clonotype comes from a female donor with metastatic renal cell carcinoma. The gene calls are TRBV27 and TRBJ2-1; D ambiguous. The sample in question was skin tissue, obtained from a patient treated with anti-PD-1 therapy. This CDR3 is CASSLSVQQSYNEQFF. In nucleotides, the CDR3 is TGTGCCAGCAGTTTATCGGTACAGCAGTCCTACAATGAGCAGTTCTTC.